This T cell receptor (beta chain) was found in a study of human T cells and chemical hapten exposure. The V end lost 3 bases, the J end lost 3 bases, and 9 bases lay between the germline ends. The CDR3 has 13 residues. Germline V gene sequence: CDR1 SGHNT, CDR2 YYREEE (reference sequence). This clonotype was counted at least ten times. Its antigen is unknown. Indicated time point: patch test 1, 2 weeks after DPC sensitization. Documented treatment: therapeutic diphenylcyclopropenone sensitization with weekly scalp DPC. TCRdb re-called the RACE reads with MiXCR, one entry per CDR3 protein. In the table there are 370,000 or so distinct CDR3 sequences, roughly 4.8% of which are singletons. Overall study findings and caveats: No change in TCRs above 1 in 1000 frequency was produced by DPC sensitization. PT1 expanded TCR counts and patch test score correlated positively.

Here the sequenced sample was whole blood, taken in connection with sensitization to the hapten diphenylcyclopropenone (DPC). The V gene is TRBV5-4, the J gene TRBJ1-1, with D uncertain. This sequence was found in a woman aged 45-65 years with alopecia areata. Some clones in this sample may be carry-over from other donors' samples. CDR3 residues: CASSSSDYTEAFF. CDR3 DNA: TGTGCCAGCAGCTCTTCCGACTACACTGAAGCTTTCTTT.